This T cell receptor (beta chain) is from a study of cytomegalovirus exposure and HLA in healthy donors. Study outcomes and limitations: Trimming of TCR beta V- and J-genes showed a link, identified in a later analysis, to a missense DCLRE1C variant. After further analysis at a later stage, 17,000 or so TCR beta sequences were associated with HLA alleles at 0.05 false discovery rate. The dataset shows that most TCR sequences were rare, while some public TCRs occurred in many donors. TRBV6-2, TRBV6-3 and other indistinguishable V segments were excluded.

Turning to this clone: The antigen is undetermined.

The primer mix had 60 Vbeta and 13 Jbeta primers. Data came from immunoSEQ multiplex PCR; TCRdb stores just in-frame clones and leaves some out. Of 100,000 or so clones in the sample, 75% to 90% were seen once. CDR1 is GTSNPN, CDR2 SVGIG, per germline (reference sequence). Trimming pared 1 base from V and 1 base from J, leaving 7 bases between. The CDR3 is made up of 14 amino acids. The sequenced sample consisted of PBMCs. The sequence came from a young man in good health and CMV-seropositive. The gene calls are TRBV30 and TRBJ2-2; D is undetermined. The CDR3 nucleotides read TGTGCCTGGAGTGGCTCTAAGAACACCGGGGAGCTGTTTTTT. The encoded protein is CAWSGSKNTGELFF. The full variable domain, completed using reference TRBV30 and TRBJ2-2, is SQTIHQWPATLVQPVGSPLSLECTVEGTSNPNLYWYRQAAGRGLQLLFYSVGIGQISSEVPQNLSASRPQDRQFILSSKKLLLSDSGFYLCAWSGSKNTGELFFGEGSRLTVL.